Shown below are 7 T cell receptor beta chains from a single sample sequenced in a study of T-cell reconstitution after alpha-beta-depleted transplantation in children. A TCRbeta library incorporating unique molecular identifiers was prepared. TCRdb processed the PCR reads anew with MiXCR; each CDR3 protein has one entry. Among about 980,000 distinct CDR3 sequences listed, around 30% were seen once. Sample: PBMCs, mostly from graft donor cells, taken 360 days after TCRalphabeta/CD19-depleted stem cell transplant. The origin of the receptors is a boy under two years old who had a stem cell transplant for SCID, so the T cells may come from the graft donor.

This clonotype was recorded once. The chain employs TRBV10-3 and TRBJ2-2; TRBD1 matches 7 bases. Germline lookup yields CDR1 ENHRY and CDR2 SYGVKD. The CDR3 is 15 residues long. With 2 bases clipped from V and 6 bases from J, the junction kept 6 bases outside the gene matches. CDR3 in amino acids: CAISEPPTGSGELFF. In DNA, the CDR3 is TGTGCCATCAGTGAGCCCCCGACAGGGTCCGGGGAGCTGTTTTTT.

This clonotype was found a few times. The chain employs TRBV20-1 and TRBJ2-3; 9 bases line up with TRBD2. Trimming cost V 3 bases and J 4 bases; bases outside gene matches: 5. Per the germline V gene, CDR1 is DFQATT and CDR2 is SNEGSKA (reference sequence). The CDR3 is 14 residues long. CDR3 DNA: TGCAGTGCTAGTGCGGGGGGGCCGGCAGATACGCAGTATTTT. Translated, it gives CSASAGGPADTQYF.

This clonotype was seen more than once but under ten times. CDR3 sequence reads: CASRRDRGFSGYTF. The DNA for the CDR3 is TGTGCCAGCAGGAGGGACAGGGGTTTTTCGGGCTACACCTTC. The chain couples TRBV6-1 to TRBJ1-2, with 10 bases lining up with TRBD1. The V gene's germline CDR1 is MNHNS and CDR2 SASEGT. The CDR3 spans 14 residues. After removal of 6 bases from V and 8 bases from J, the junction contained 9 bases not matched to a gene.

This sequence joins TRBV20-1 and TRBJ1-4; D gene unclear. V gave up 1 base and J gave up 8 bases, with 14 bases separating them. The V gene's germline CDR1 is DFQATT and CDR2 SNEGSKA (reference sequence). CDR3 length equals 14 residues. The DNA for the CDR3 is TGCAGTGCTAGAGTAGATTACGGAGACGAAAAACTGTTTTTT. Its protein product is CSARVDYGDEKLFF.

The V and J genes are TRBV3-1 and TRBJ1-5; D gene ambiguous. The CDR3 sequence is 13 residues long. The V end was cut by 0 bases, the J end by 12 bases, with 12 bases between. Germline V gives CDR1 LGHDT, CDR2 YNNKEL (reference sequence). In nucleotides, the CDR3 is TGTGCCAGCAGCCAAGATAGCGCGGCAATCCAGCATTTT. Residues: CASSQDSAAIQHF.

V usage is TRBV4-3 and J usage is TRBJ2-1, with 7 bases aligning to TRBD2. Trimming took 0 bases from V and 3 from J; bases not matched to a gene: 8. Germline V lookup: CDR1 LGHNA, CDR2 YSLEER. The CDR3 runs 17 residues. CDR3 sequence reads: CASSQDLQAGIYNEQFF. CDR3 in DNA: TGCGCCAGCAGCCAAGATCTTCAAGCGGGGATCTACAATGAGCAGTTCTTC.

Turning to this clonotype: Because the CDR3's place on the DNA is in doubt, the DNA is left out and the CDR3 is given as listed by TCRdb. The chain is built from TRBV12-3 or TRBV12-4 and TRBJ2-1; the table gives TRBD1 as D, unverified against the DNA. The CDR3 contains 14 residues when both ends are counted. The CDR3 region is CASILGGSNDEQFF.